The 13 T cell receptor beta chains given below trace back to one sample, sequenced in a study of cytotoxic CD8 clonotypes in ibrutinib-treated CLL listed by TCRdb under 2021. The sample's time point, from its label and the paper: approximately 11 months on ibrutinib. The library was prepared using the immunoSEQ multiplex PCR assay. The table comes from immuneACCESS by way of TCRdb, which keeps in-frame sequences with V and J called. Part of the clones is missing from these tables; in studies checked, under half for an unresolved V gene and the rest for unknown reasons. In all, the sample holds some 150,000 clones, and roughly 80% of those were seen once. The ten largest clones capture under 35% of the sample. This specimen consisted of PBMCs, obtained after 12 months of ibrutinib treatment. Source of these receptors: a human donor with chronic lymphocytic leukemia.

This chain links TRBV13 with TRBJ2-3; a weak D match, TRBD1 (7 bases). From germline, CDR1 is PRHDT and CDR2 FYEKMQ (reference sequence). V lost 0 bases and J lost 3, with 16 bases in between. This CDR3 has 17 amino acids. CDR3 loop: CASSLGPPTGRTDTQYF. The CDR3 DNA sequence: TGTGCCAGCAGCTTAGGCCCCCCGACAGGGAGGACAGATACGCAGTATTTT.

The chain uses TRBV5-1 and TRBJ1-4; 10 nucleotides match TRBD1. This CDR3 contains 15 residues. Germline lookup yields CDR1 SGHRS and CDR2 YFSETQ. J was trimmed by 7 bases and V by 3 bases; bases with no gene match: 6. The CDR3 sequence: CASSSTGGSGEKLFF. Here the CDR3 DNA reads TGCGCCAGCAGCTCGACAGGGGGCTCCGGTGAAAAACTGTTTTTT. Complete variable domain (other parts from reference TRBV5-1 and TRBJ1-4): KAGVTQTPRYLIKTRGQQVTLSCSPISGHRSVSWYQQTPGQGLQFLFEYFSETQRNKGNFPGRFSGRQFSNSRSEMNVSTLELGDSALYLCASSSTGGSGEKLFFGSGTQLSVL.

This clone was observed a handful of times. At one boundary the junction diverges from the germline segment, which might be a read error. The V call is TRBV10-3, the J call TRBJ2-7; TRBD2 matches at 7 bases. CDR3 size: 13 residues. Germline-derived CDR1 and CDR2 are ENHRY and SYGVKD. DNA of the CDR3: TGTGCCATCTGTGAGCGGGACTCGTACGAGCAGTACTTC. It translates to CAICERDSYEQYF.

V gene TRBV30 combines with J gene TRBJ2-5, with D unclear. The CDR3 contains 13 residues. Germline V CDR1 and CDR2: GTSNPN, SVGIG (reference sequence). V was pared by 0 bases and J by 6 bases, with 11 bases between. The CDR3 loop reads CAWSVGVGKTQYF. CDR3 DNA sequence: TGTGCCTGGAGTGTTGGAGTAGGGAAGACCCAGTACTTC.

V and J are TRBV18 and TRBJ2-2, with D perhaps given as TRBD1 or TRBD2 (5 bases each). The germline gives CDR1 KGHSH, CDR2 LQKENI. V was cut by 5 bases and J by 7 bases, with 11 bases left in between. The CDR3 length is 13 residues. CDR3: CASSSQGDGELFF. The CDR3 DNA is TGTGCCAGCTCATCGCAGGGAGACGGGGAGCTGTTTTTT.

This chain connects TRBV4-1 to TRBJ1-5; weak D call: TRBD1 (5 bases). Germline CDR1 reads MGHRA; CDR2 reads YSYEKL. The V and J ends lost 4 bases and 5 bases respectively, with 15 bases between them. This CDR3 contains 15 residues. CDR3 loop: CASSPSGTDDQPQHF. The CDR3 nucleotides read TGCGCCAGCAGCCCATCGGGGACGGACGATCAGCCCCAGCATTTT.

The genes are TRBV7-2 and TRBJ1-1; TRBD1 is a possible D gene (6 bases). V was cut by 1 base and J by 6 bases, with 9 bases left in between. CDR3 size: 13 residues. CDR1 SGHTA and CDR2 FQGNSA come from the germline V gene. The CDR3 region is CASSLVQGAEAFF. As DNA, the CDR3 is TGTGCCAGCAGCTTAGTACAGGGAGCTGAAGCTTTCTTT.

This chain connects TRBV12-2 to TRBJ2-6; the tabulated D call, TRBD2, remains unverified against the DNA. TRBV12-2 is given as a pseudogene. The CDR3 length is 14 residues. The CDR3 DNA reads TGTGCAAGTCGCCTCTATGCTGGGGCCAACGTCCTGACTTTC. Translation gives CASRLYAGANVLTF.

The sample holds a few counts of this clone. The chain joins TRBV7-6 to TRBJ2-7; D is possibly TRBD1 or TRBD2 (5 bases each). With 5 bases removed from V and 2 bases from J, the gap between germline ends came to 13 bases. The CDR3 sequence is 14 residues long. The germline CDR1 and CDR2 sequences are SGHVS and FNYEAQ. The CDR3 DNA follows: TGTGCCAGCAGCCCTCCGGGACGGCCCTACGAGCAGTACTTC. As protein: CASSPPGRPYEQYF.

The table lists this clone with a few counts. The rearrangement joins TRBV28 to TRBJ1-5, with 10 bases aligning to TRBD1. This CDR3 is 20 amino acids long. The junction had 17 bases not matched to a gene; V was cut back by 5 bases and J by 1 base. The germline CDR1 and CDR2 sequences are MDHEN and SYDVKM. As DNA, the CDR3 is TGTGCCAGCAGTCCCCAACCCGGGGGACAGGGGAGCGGGAGCAATCAGCCCCAGCATTTT. Its protein is CASSPQPGGQGSGSNQPQHF.

This sequence joins TRBV6-5 and TRBJ2-5, with unresolved D. CDR1 MNHEY and CDR2 SVGAGI come from the germline V gene. CDR3 length: 15 residues. Trimming left V 2 bases short and J 5 bases short, with 15 bases between. The CDR3: CASSYGRQPGETQYF. In DNA, the CDR3 is TGTGCCAGCAGTTACGGGCGGCAACCGGGTGAGACCCAGTACTTC.

Notes on this clone: Germline and junction disagree at one end, which may indicate a read error. J is TRBJ2-5 and V is TRBV6-1; D is possibly TRBD2 (5 bases). Germline V gene data show CDR1 as MNHNS and CDR2 as SASEGT. This CDR3 is built from 12 residues. The CDR3 DNA follows: TGTGCCATCAGTGAGCCGGGGGAGACCCAGTACTTC. Protein product: CAISEPGETQYF.

Written as DNA, the CDR3 is TGTGCCTGGGAGGAGGGGGGACAGGGATCACCCCTCCACTTT. Amino acids: CAWEEGGQGSPLHF. The genes are TRBV30 and TRBJ1-6; 9 nucleotides align to TRBD1. The CDR3 is made up of 14 amino acids. Germline V gives CDR1 GTSNPN, CDR2 SVGIG (reference sequence). The V segment lost 5 bases and the J segment 10 bases; nucleotides outside the gene matches: 9.